The 8 T cell receptor beta chains below come from one sample, sequenced in a study of blood T cell repertoires in COVID-19 (dated by TCRdb to about 2020). Library preparation was by the immunoSEQ multiplex PCR assay. TCRdb provides this immuneACCESS table in a form limited to in-frame rearrangements. Some clones are lacking; in checked studies, under half of them reflect an unresolved V gene, and why the rest are absent is not known. The table for this sample lists fewer than 350,000 clones; about 91% of them were counted only once. Approximately 3% of the sample is in the top ten clones. The sequenced sample was PBMCs or T cells enriched from blood (not recorded which). These receptors were obtained from a man aged 40-50 years who had been exposed to COVID-19.

This sequence joins TRBV18 and TRBJ2-3; 7 nucleotides align to TRBD2. Germline CDR1 is KGHSH and CDR2 is LQKENI. There are 16 residues in the CDR3. Unmatched junction bases numbered 9, after V lost 2 bases and J lost 4 bases. CDR3 sequence: CASSPLSGNIADTQYF. The CDR3 coding sequence is TGTGCCAGCTCACCATTGAGCGGGAACATCGCAGATACGCAGTATTTT.

This clone was recorded only once. The rearrangement links TRBV28 to TRBJ2-4, with 7 nucleotides matching TRBD1. Germline V CDR1 and CDR2: MDHEN, SYDVKM. The CDR3 totals 16 residues. V shed 6 bases and J 9 bases; nucleotides not matched to a gene: 17. CDR3 protein: CASSPRPGTALGIQYF. The CDR3, as DNA: TGTGCCAGCAGCCCAAGGCCTGGGACAGCCCTTGGCATTCAGTACTTC.

The chain recombines TRBV7-9 with TRBJ1-2, with D perhaps matching TRBD1 (6 bases). Germline loops: CDR1 SEHNR, CDR2 FQNEAQ (reference sequence). Trimming stripped 1 base from V and 4 bases from J, with 13 bases between. CDR3 size: 15 residues. The CDR3: CASSLGRGQTYGYTF. CDR3 nucleotides: TGTGCCAGCAGCTTAGGCAGGGGCCAGACCTATGGCTACACCTTC.

The chain uses TRBV7-9 and TRBJ1-2, with TRBD1 matching over 8 bases. J lost 4 bases, V lost 5 bases, and 12 bases had no gene match. The CDR3 has 16 residues. Germline lookup yields CDR1 SEHNR and CDR2 FQNEAQ (reference sequence). The DNA of the CDR3 is TGTGCCAGCAGCAAAGTTTCAGGACAGGGTACCTATGGCTACACCTTC. Residues: CASSKVSGQGTYGYTF.

This clone was seen only once. The rearrangement uses TRBV7-8 and TRBJ2-2; 9 nucleotides match TRBD2. The CDR3 covers 20 residues. Germline V gene sequence: CDR1 SGHVS, CDR2 FQNEAQ. Unmatched junction bases numbered 11, after V lost 0 bases and J lost 0 bases. CDR3 sequence reads: CASSLAPNPASGTNTGELFF. The CDR3 DNA reads as TGTGCCAGCAGCTTAGCCCCTAACCCGGCTAGCGGGACGAACACCGGGGAGCTGTTTTTT.

Regarding this clone: A read error may account for a junction end that differs from germline. This chain uses TRBV7-9 with TRBJ1-2, with D uncertain. Germline V gene data show CDR1 as SEHNR and CDR2 as FQNEAQ (reference sequence). The CDR3 covers 12 residues. CDR3 sequence: CASSLGNSGYTF. Written as DNA, the CDR3 is TGTGCCAGCAGCTTGGGCAACTCTGGCTACACCTTC.

This clone was counted a few times. V is TRBV19 and J is TRBJ1-1, with D possibly TRBD1 on 6 matching bases. The CDR3 spans 16 residues. Germline assignment: CDR1 LNHDA and CDR2 SQIVND (reference sequence). V lost 3 bases and J 2 bases, leaving 16 bases between the germline ends. The CDR3 DNA follows: TGTGCCAGTAGTATGGCCGGGGGGCCGTTTAACACTGAAGCTTTCTTT. The encoded protein is CASSMAGGPFNTEAFF.

The chain employs TRBV11-1 and TRBJ2-1; 7 nucleotides agree with TRBD1. With 5 bases clipped from V and 10 bases from J, the junction kept 17 bases outside the gene matches. Germline V gives CDR1 SGHAT, CDR2 FQDESV (reference sequence). This CDR3 has 16 residues. The CDR3 bases are TGTGCCAGCAGCCAACTGGGACAGCCCTCCGGGGTAGAGCAGTTCTTC. It encodes CASSQLGQPSGVEQFF.